These 20 T cell receptor beta chains share one sample of origin, sequenced in a study of CD8 T cells in ankylosing spondylitis. TCRdb recomputed calls from the 5' RACE reads with MiXCR, one row per CDR3 protein. This sample has fewer than 200,000 distinct CDR3 sequences, with approximately 9% found just once. The sequenced material came from blood, either unsorted or a sorted T cell fraction (not recorded which). The receptor source for this set is a female donor with ankylosing spondylitis or in good health (not recorded which).

The V and J genes are TRBV27 and TRBJ1-1; 7 bases agree with TRBD1. V trimming: 6 bases; J trimming: 4 bases; junction bases outside the gene matches: 5. There are 13 residues in the CDR3. Germline CDR1 is MNHEY and CDR2 is SMNVEV (reference sequence). The CDR3 DNA reads as TGTGCCAGCAGCGCGACAGGGATCACTGAAGCTTTCTTT. Translation gives CASSATGITEAFF.

This clonotype turned up a few times. The chain recombines TRBV4-3 with TRBJ2-1; D remains ambiguous. The CDR3 spans 14 residues. The germline V gene encodes CDR1 LGHNA and CDR2 YSLEER. Trimming shortened V by 5 bases and J by 2 bases, and 10 bases separated the two germline ends. The CDR3 DNA reads as TGCGCCAGCAGCGCCCGGGCCACCTACAATGAGCAGTTCTTC. It yields the protein CASSARATYNEQFF.

V and J are TRBV18 and TRBJ2-1; a weak D match, TRBD2 (5 bases). CDR1 is KGHSH and CDR2 is LQKENI in the germline V gene. V lost 3 bases and J lost 4, with 10 bases in between. This CDR3 comprises 14 residues. The CDR3 region has the DNA TGTGCCAGCTCACCCACTAGGCCATACAATGAGCAGTTCTTC. Protein product: CASSPTRPYNEQFF.

This clonotype has at least ten counts. The chain links TRBV9 to TRBJ2-2; no reliable D call. The CDR3 length is 15 residues. Germline V lookup: CDR1 SGDLS, CDR2 YYNGEE. The germline V and J ends were trimmed by 6 bases and 5 bases, with 17 bases remaining between them. In DNA, the CDR3 is TGTGCCAGCACCAACGCGTATGGGTTAACCGGGGAGCTGTTTTTT. The encoded protein is CASTNAYGLTGELFF. Full variable domain (missing parts from reference TRBV9 and TRBJ2-2): DSGVTQTPKHLITATGQRVTLRCSPRSGDLSVYWYQQSLDQGLQFLIQYYNGEERAKGNILERFSAQQFPDLHSELNLSSLELGDSALYFCASTNAYGLTGELFFGEGSRLTVL.

This clonotype was counted at least ten times. The V and J genes are TRBV4-3 and TRBJ1-1, with D tentatively TRBD1 (5 bases). This CDR3 has 15 residues. CDR1 is LGHNA and CDR2 is YSLEER in the germline V gene. V dropped 3 bases and J dropped 3 bases, with 14 bases sitting between them. CDR3 nucleotide sequence: TGCGCCAGCAGCCACCCCGGTAGACAGTACACTGAAGCTTTCTTT. It translates to CASSHPGRQYTEAFF.

This clonotype has more than one count but fewer than ten. In nucleotides, the CDR3 is TGTGCCAGCAGGTCCTACCCTGAAGCTTTCTTT. Its protein product is CASRSYPEAFF. The gene calls are TRBV6-2 or TRBV6-3 and TRBJ1-1, with D uncertain. The germline V and J ends were trimmed by 6 bases and 6 bases, with 8 bases remaining between them. There are 11 residues in the CDR3. Germline CDR1 and CDR2: MNHEY and SVGEGT.

This clonotype was counted once. This chain uses TRBV6-2 or TRBV6-3 with TRBJ2-7, with no clear D. The CDR3 spans 13 residues. Germline CDR1 reads MNHEY; CDR2 reads SVGEGT. The V end was cut by 5 bases, the J end by 2 bases, with 10 bases between. The CDR3 DNA reads as TGTGCCAGCAGTCGGACCCGAACCTACGAGCAGTACTTC. Translating gives CASSRTRTYEQYF.

This clonotype was counted many times. The chain employs TRBV5-1 and TRBJ2-1, with unresolved D. This CDR3 has 13 residues. Germline-derived CDR1 and CDR2 are SGHRS and YFSETQ. V lost 0 bases and J 4 bases, leaving 5 bases between the germline ends. CDR3 residues: CASSLDRYNEQFF. DNA of the CDR3: TGCGCCAGCAGCTTGGATCGATACAATGAGCAGTTCTTC.

There are a few counts of this clonotype. The rearrangement joins TRBV15 to TRBJ2-4; weak D call: TRBD2 (6 bases). Germline V gives CDR1 LNHNV, CDR2 YYDKDF (reference sequence). V lost 0 bases and J 0 bases, leaving 9 bases between the germline ends. The CDR3 covers 16 residues. The CDR3 here is CATSREWGGAKNIQYF. CDR3 in DNA: TGTGCCACCAGCAGAGAATGGGGAGGAGCCAAAAACATTCAGTACTTC.

The chain links TRBV20-1 to TRBJ2-3, with D tentatively TRBD2 (5 bases). The V gene lost 0 bases and the J gene lost 0 bases, with 10 bases spanning the gap. Germline V CDR1 and CDR2: DFQATT, SNEGSKA (reference sequence). This CDR3 region has 15 residues. Written as DNA, the CDR3 is TGCAGTGCTAGAGAACACCGGACTAGCACAGATACGCAGTATTTT. Residues: CSAREHRTSTDTQYF.

V gene TRBV28 combines with J gene TRBJ2-7; 8 nucleotides line up with TRBD2. Germline assignment: CDR1 MDHEN and CDR2 SYDVKM. Trimming at V came to 6 bases and at J to 0 bases, leaving 7 bases not matched to a gene. The CDR3 runs to 15 residues. CDR3 amino acids: CASSQIAGTSYEQYF. The CDR3 bases are TGTGCCAGCAGCCAGATAGCGGGAACCTCCTACGAGCAGTACTTC. The full variable domain, in which reference TRBV28 and TRBJ2-7 provide the parts outside the CDR3, is DVKVTQSSRYLVKRTGEKVFLECVQDMDHENMFWYRQDPGLGLRLIYFSYDVKMKEKGDIPEGYSVSREKKERFSLILESASTNQTSMYLCASSQIAGTSYEQYFGPGTRLTVT.

V usage is TRBV5-4 and J usage is TRBJ2-3; D gene uncertain. V lost 0 bases, J lost 4 bases, and 9 bases lay in between. This CDR3 is 14 amino acids long. Germline loops: CDR1 SGHNT, CDR2 YYREEE (reference sequence). DNA of the CDR3: TGTGCCAGCAGCTTGGAAGGAGATGCAGATACGCAGTATTTT. As protein: CASSLEGDADTQYF.

Many counts were recorded for this clonotype. The chain combines TRBV12-3 or TRBV12-4 with TRBJ2-7, with a weak D call TRBD1 (6 bases). The CDR3 extends over 14 amino acids. Trimming shortened V by 3 bases and J by 5 bases, and 14 bases separated the two germline ends. The CDR3 spells CASSFAGVQNEQYF. DNA for the CDR3: TGTGCCAGCAGTTTTGCAGGGGTTCAGAACGAGCAGTACTTC.

Only a few counts were recorded for this clonotype. This rearrangement joins TRBV6-2 or TRBV6-3 to TRBJ2-1, with 7 bases aligning to TRBD2. The ends lost 5 bases at V and 2 bases at J; junction bases unmatched: 6. This CDR3 has 15 residues. CDR1 is MNHEY, CDR2 SVGEGT, per germline. Here the CDR3 DNA reads TGTGCCAGCAGTGTTAGCGGGCCGGCCTACAATGAGCAGTTCTTC. Translated, it gives CASSVSGPAYNEQFF.

The rearrangement uses TRBV5-6 and TRBJ2-7; 12 nucleotides line up with TRBD2. Germline assignment: CDR1 SGHDT and CDR2 YYEEEE. The CDR3 has 17 residues. The V segment lost 1 base and the J segment 6 bases; nucleotides outside the gene matches: 11. The CDR3 spells CASSLRTSGTSLSEQYF. CDR3 in DNA: TGTGCCAGCAGCTTGAGGACTAGCGGGACTAGCCTCAGCGAGCAGTACTTC.

The table lists this clonotype with a few counts. This chain uses TRBV5-4 with TRBJ2-1; the D is unclear. The germline V gene has CDR1 SGHNT and CDR2 YYREEE (reference sequence). The CDR3 is 15 amino acids. Trimming removed 9 bases from V and 6 bases from J, with 22 bases in between. As DNA, the CDR3 is TGTGCCACCGACCTTAAAGGGATCCTAGGCAATGAGCAGTTCTTC. The encoded protein is CATDLKGILGNEQFF.

This clonotype was observed at least ten times. This sequence joins TRBV19 and TRBJ2-7; 9 nucleotides agree with TRBD2. Germline V CDR1 and CDR2: LNHDA, SQIVND (reference sequence). Trimming removed 6 bases from V and 4 bases from J; junction bases left unmatched: 10. This CDR3 is built from 15 residues. CDR3 DNA sequence: TGTGCCAGTAGCCCCTCCTGGGCGGGAGGGTACGAGCAGTACTTC. This encodes CASSPSWAGGYEQYF. Complete variable domain (other parts from reference TRBV19 and TRBJ2-7): DGGITQSPKYLFRKEGQNVTLSCEQNLNHDAMYWYRQDPGQGLRLIYYSQIVNDFQKGDIAEGYSVSREKKESFPLTVTSAQKNPTAFYLCASSPSWAGGYEQYFGPGTRLTVT.

This clonotype showed up many times. The chain uses TRBV7-9 and TRBJ1-1; a weak D match, TRBD1 (6 bases). This CDR3 is built from 14 residues. From germline, CDR1 is SEHNR and CDR2 FQNEAQ (reference sequence). Trimming took 8 bases from V and 1 from J, leaving 14 bases between them. The CDR3 spells CASVHSGENTEAFF. The CDR3, as DNA: TGTGCCAGCGTACATTCAGGGGAGAACACTGAAGCTTTCTTT.

The chain joins TRBV20-1 to TRBJ1-5; D unresolved. Deletions cut 5 bases from V and 8 bases from J, with 19 bases between. CDR1 and CDR2 from the germline V gene are DFQATT and SNEGSKA (reference sequence). This CDR3 region has 14 residues. The CDR3 bases are TGCAGTGCTGGAGTAGGCCCTTGGGTGGAGCCCCAGCATTTT. Its protein product is CSAGVGPWVEPQHF.

This clonotype came up a few times. This rearrangement joins TRBV7-6 to TRBJ2-7; 8 bases fit TRBD2. CDR1 is SGHVS and CDR2 is FNYEAQ in the germline V gene. The CDR3 spans 12 residues. V was clipped by 5 bases and J by 3 bases; unmatched bases: 0. The CDR3 sequence: CASSGTSYEQYF. The CDR3 DNA sequence: TGTGCCAGCAGCGGGACTAGCTACGAGCAGTACTTC.